The 10 T cell receptor beta chains below all came from one sample that was sequenced in a study of T cells in Graves' hyperthyroidism and ophthalmopathy. Amplification yielded TCR beta CDR3 regions, with RNA transcripts as the source. HTBI primers drove first-round RT-PCR of the TCR CDR3. TCRdb used MiXCR to reprocess the multiplex PCR reads, holding one entry per CDR3 protein. The sample carries about 560,000 distinct CDR3 sequences, approximately 14% recorded once. Sequenced input: blood. Receptor source: a woman between 35 and 50 years old with Graves' hyperthyroidism.

The genes are TRBV5-1 and TRBJ2-5, with TRBD1 matching over 12 bases. Germline trimming cut 0 bases from V and 5 bases from J; bases unmatched to any gene: 5. This CDR3 is built from 16 residues. The germline gives CDR1 SGHRS, CDR2 YFSETQ. Written as DNA, the CDR3 is TGCGCCAGCAGCTTGGGGGGGACAGGGGGCATGGAGACCCAGTACTTC. It translates to CASSLGGTGGMETQYF.

This clonotype was seen at least ten times. The chain couples TRBV28 to TRBJ2-7, with 10 bases lining up with TRBD1. The CDR3 totals 16 residues. V dropped 5 bases and J dropped 2; count of bases not matched to a gene: 9. Germline V CDR1 and CDR2: MDHEN, SYDVKM. Here the CDR3 reads CASSTGTGDPTYEQYF. CDR3 sequence (DNA): TGTGCCAGCAGTACCGGGACAGGGGACCCCACCTACGAGCAGTACTTC. Together with reference TRBV28 and TRBJ2-7, the CDR3 gives the full variable domain: DVKVTQSSRYLVKRTGEKVFLECVQDMDHENMFWYRQDPGLGLRLIYFSYDVKMKEKGDIPEGYSVSREKKERFSLILESASTNQTSMYLCASSTGTGDPTYEQYFGPGTRLTVT.

This chain uses TRBV9 with TRBJ2-1, with 8 bases aligning to TRBD2. The CDR3 consists of 16 residues. J lost 6 bases, V lost 0 bases, and 8 bases had no gene match. Germline CDR1 SGDLS, CDR2 YYNGEE. The DNA for the CDR3 is TGTGCCAGCAGCGTAGGTTCTAGCGGGCCTATCAATGAGCAGTTCTTC. Translation gives CASSVGSSGPINEQFF.

This clonotype was picked up many times. V gene TRBV18 combines with J gene TRBJ2-7; D is possibly TRBD2 (5 bases). The germline gives CDR1 KGHSH, CDR2 LQKENI. The V and J ends lost 0 bases and 4 bases respectively, with 13 bases between them. The CDR3 loop spans 15 amino acids. The DNA for the CDR3 is TGTGCCAGCTCACCACCGGGGTGGAGAGGGTACGAGCAGTACTTC. It codes for CASSPPGWRGYEQYF.

This clonotype was detected many times. The chain joins TRBV7-2 to TRBJ1-1; TRBD1 agrees at 9 bases. CDR3 length equals 15 residues. Germline lookup yields CDR1 SGHTA and CDR2 FQGNSA. The V gene end was trimmed by 4 bases and the J gene end by 1 base; junction bases not matched to a gene: 4. The CDR3 DNA sequence: TGTGCCAGCAGCTCCACAGGGGGCCCGAACACTGAAGCTTTCTTT. This encodes CASSSTGGPNTEAFF. The variable domain in full, with the rest retrieved from reference TRBV7-2 and TRBJ1-1, is GAGVSQSPSNKVTEKGKDVELRCDPISGHTALYWYRQSLGQGLEFLIYFQGNSAPDKSGLPSDRFSAERTGGSVSTLTIQRTQQEDSAVYLCASSSTGGPNTEAFFGQGTRLTVV.

Many counts were recorded for this clonotype. This rearrangement joins TRBV20-1 to TRBJ1-5; D ambiguous. Looked up from germline, CDR1 is DFQATT and CDR2 is SNEGSKA (reference sequence). V was pared by 3 bases and J by 4 bases, with 7 bases between. This CDR3 comprises 12 residues. As DNA, the CDR3 is TGCAGTGCTAGTAGCCCGAATCAGCCCCAGCATTTT. Protein sequence: CSASSPNQPQHF.

This clonotype was seen many times. The genes are TRBV15 and TRBJ2-1, with 8 bases aligning to TRBD2. J was trimmed by 5 bases and V by 3 bases; bases with no gene match: 15. The CDR3 is made up of 18 amino acids. Germline lookup yields CDR1 LNHNV and CDR2 YYDKDF (reference sequence). CDR3 sequence reads: CATSRGPSGGRADNEQFF. Here the CDR3 DNA reads TGTGCCACCAGCAGGGGCCCATCGGGGGGGAGGGCCGACAATGAGCAGTTCTTC.

The sample holds many counts of this clonotype. The V call is TRBV28, the J call TRBJ1-6; 8 bases align to TRBD1. The CDR3 consists of 15 residues. From germline, CDR1 is MDHEN and CDR2 SYDVKM. V shed 3 bases, J shed 10 bases, and the junction held 8 bases outside the gene matches. DNA of the CDR3: TGTGCCAGCAGTTTTTCTGTCAGGGGGCTCTCACCCCTCCACTTT. Its translation is CASSFSVRGLSPLHF.

This clonotype appeared a few times. The chain is built from TRBV12-3 or TRBV12-4 and TRBJ2-5, with 12 bases fitting TRBD1. J gave up 6 bases and V 4 bases, and 6 bases lay outside the gene matches. The CDR3 spans 15 residues. The CDR3, as DNA: TGTGCCAGCAGTTCCCGGGACAGGGGGCCGAAGACCCAGTACTTC. This gives the protein CASSSRDRGPKTQYF.

The sample holds many counts of this clonotype. The chain has TRBV12-3 or TRBV12-4 and TRBJ2-3; no firm D call. V shed 7 bases and J shed 1 base, with 12 bases lying between them. The CDR3 spans 14 residues. This CDR3 is CASTLFKGTDTQYF. CDR3 sequence (DNA): TGTGCCAGCACCCTTTTTAAGGGCACAGATACGCAGTATTTT.